This T cell receptor beta chain was sequenced during a study of shared clonotypes between healthy human individuals. The material for each subset, its genomic DNA, was split evenly across several immunoSEQ plates. The assay was immunoSEQ multiplex PCR, and TCRdb's table has in-frame clones only and misses some. Of about 2,100,000 clones listed, roughly 91% are singletons. Positive CCR7 selection of CD45RO-negative cells yielded the naive CD8 cells, and terminally differentiated effector memory CD45RA+ cells were excluded. CDR1 is LNHNV, CDR2 YYDKDF, per germline (reference sequence). The CDR3 is made up of 13 amino acids. Between the trimmed V and J ends, which lost 5 bases and 0 bases, there was a span of 6 bases. Regarding the study as a whole: Large depth notwithstanding, sorted-subset sequencing proved incomplete by rarefaction.

With respect to this clone: Its antigen is not known.

Sequencing was carried out using naive CD8+ T cells from PBMCs. This clonotype was sampled from a man between 18 and 29 years old in good health. Some clones in this sample may be carry-over from other donors' samples. The chain uses TRBV15 and TRBJ2-3; no reliable D call. The CDR3 DNA reads as TGTGCCACCAGCCCAACTAGCACAGATACGCAGTATTTT. Translation: CATSPTSTDTQYF.